Below, one T cell receptor beta chain is given with its context. Its antigen remains undetermined. No base-level quality is on record; no much larger clone is a single base apart. The data are from a study of blood T cell repertoires in COVID-19 (dated by TCRdb to the early 2020s). With regard to the full study: Collaborator samples came from the United States, Italy and Spain and covered acute and convalescent phases of COVID-19. The prospective study material was composed of cDNA or gDNA derived from T cells, B-cell-depleted T cells, or PBMCs. The dataset comprised deeply sampled blood TCRbeta repertoires from subjects exposed to, actively infected with, or recovered from COVID-19. The repertoires were released in a freely available public database meant as a resource for research on the immune response to SARS-CoV-2. Samples were obtained from the ongoing ImmuneRACE study (first 160 participants) and from some 1,300 subjects provided by 6 global collaborators. The sample metadata nearly always contained a de-identified subject ID, COVID-19 status, age in years and sex. Where available, HLA class I and class II types were obtained from metadata supplied by the sample provider rather than from assay-based typing. Study-wide findings and limitations: The quantity of clinical and demographic metadata differed by source and by participant and was supplied without curation.

The CDR3 covers 15 residues, taking in both the cysteine and the phenylalanine. Just the 45-base CDR3 DNA is kept, in frame starting at base 1. Clipping removes 1 base from V and 6 bases from J, with 3 as the unmatched junction base count. The germline V gene (reference sequence) sets CDR1 to LGHDT and CDR2 to YNNKEL. Each collaborating institution followed its own protocols to collect whole blood in K2EDTA tubes. For TCRbeta analysis, collaborators shipped samples in one of three forms: frozen whole blood, isolated PBMCs, or DNA extracted from either of those sample types. The immunoSEQ Assay, a bias-controlled multiplex PCR, was used to amplify TCRbeta CDR3 regions from genomic DNA. Per the source publication's procedure: The number of nucleated cells in each sample was estimated from the amplification of reference gene primers within the assay. To quantify the absolute abundance of each unique TCRbeta CDR3 rearrangement, sequence reads were collapsed and filtered. Productive Simpson clonality was computed per sample as the square root of Simpson's diversity index over productive rearrangements. This is the immuneACCESS table as TCRdb keeps it, with only in-frame sequences that have V and J called. A part of the clones is gone; compared with another copy, unresolved V genes explain less than half, and the rest is unexplained. V and J calls and clone size come straight from that table; D and trimming were deduced from the DNA. In this sample the table shows about 240,000 clones, around 83% of which occur a single time. The top ten clonotypes cover roughly 10% of the sample.

The TCR sequence derives from a woman at least 80 years old with acute or convalescent COVID-19. The sample comprised peripheral blood. This receptor chain uses TRBV3-1 (or the pseudogene TRBV3-2) and TRBJ1-4; the central 9 bases match TRBD1. This receptor has the CDR3 CASSQGGQGDEKLFF. The nucleotide sequence is given as TGTGCCAGCAGCCAAGGGGGACAGGGTGATGAAAAACTGTTTTTT.